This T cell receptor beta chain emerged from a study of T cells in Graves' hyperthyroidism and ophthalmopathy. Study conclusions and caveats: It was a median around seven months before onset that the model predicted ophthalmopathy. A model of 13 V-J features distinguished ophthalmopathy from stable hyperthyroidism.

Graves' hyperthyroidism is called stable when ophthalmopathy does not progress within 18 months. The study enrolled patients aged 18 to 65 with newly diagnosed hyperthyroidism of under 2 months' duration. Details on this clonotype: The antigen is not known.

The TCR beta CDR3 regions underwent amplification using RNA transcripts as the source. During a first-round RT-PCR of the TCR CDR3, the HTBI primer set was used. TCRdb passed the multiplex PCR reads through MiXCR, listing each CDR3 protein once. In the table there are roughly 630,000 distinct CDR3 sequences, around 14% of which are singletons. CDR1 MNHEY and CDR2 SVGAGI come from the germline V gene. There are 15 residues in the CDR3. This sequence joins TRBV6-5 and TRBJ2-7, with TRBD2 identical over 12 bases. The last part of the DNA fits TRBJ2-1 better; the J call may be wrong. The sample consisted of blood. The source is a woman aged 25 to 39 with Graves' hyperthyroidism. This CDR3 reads CASSSRTSGAYEQFF. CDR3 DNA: TGTGCCAGCAGTTCCCGGACTAGCGGGGCCTACGAGCAGTTCTTC.